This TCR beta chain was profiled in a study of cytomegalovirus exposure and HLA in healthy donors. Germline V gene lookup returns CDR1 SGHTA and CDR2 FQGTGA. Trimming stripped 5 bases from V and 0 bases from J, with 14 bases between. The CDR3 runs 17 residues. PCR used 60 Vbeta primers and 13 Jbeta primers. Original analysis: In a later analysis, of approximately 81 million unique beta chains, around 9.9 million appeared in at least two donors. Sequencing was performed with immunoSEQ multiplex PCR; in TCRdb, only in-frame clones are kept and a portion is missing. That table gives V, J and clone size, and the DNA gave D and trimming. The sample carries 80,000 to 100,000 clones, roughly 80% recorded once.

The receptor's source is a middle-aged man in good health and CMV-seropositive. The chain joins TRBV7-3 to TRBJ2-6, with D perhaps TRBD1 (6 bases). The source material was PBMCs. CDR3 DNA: TGTGCCAGCAGCCCTCGACAGGCCCGCTCTGGGGCCAACGTCCTGACTTTC. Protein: CASSPRQARSGANVLTF.